A selection of T cell receptor beta chains follows, all from one sample in a study of cytomegalovirus exposure and HLA in healthy donors. The repertoire was sequenced with immunoSEQ multiplex PCR; TCRdb's copy has only in-frame clones and lacks some. The sample holds some 88,000 clones, roughly two thirds seen once. The sample consisted of PBMCs. The receptors were gathered from a woman in her twenties or thirties in good health and CMV-seronegative. CDR3s include the opening cysteine and the closing phenylalanine or tryptophan. A D gene is named only where the DNA matches it firmly. Clone size is stated in some rows and not others, as once, few, many or a class when expanded.

d_gene	v_gene	j_gene	abundance	CDR3nt	CDR3aa
-	TRBV7-2	TRBJ2-5	-	TGTGCCAGCAGCTTAGAACTCGGCGGAGACTCGGGGACCCAGTACTTC	CASSLELGGDSGTQYF
-	TRBV14	TRBJ1-1	-	TGTGCCAGCAGCCCAGGACAGTCTACTGAAGCTTTCTTT	CASSPGQSTEAFF
-	TRBV19	TRBJ1-5	-	TGTGCCAGTAGTTTCGGGATGGTCGGGAATCAGCCCCAGCATTTT	CASSFGMVGNQPQHF
TRBD2	TRBV7-9	TRBJ2-2	-	TGTGCCAGCAGCTACTCTCTAGCGGGGGCCTCCACCGGGGAGCTGTTTTTT	CASSYSLAGASTGELFF
TRBD1	TRBV4-1	TRBJ1-1	-	TGCGCCAGCAGCCCGCGGACAGGGGGCAACACTGAAGCTTTCTTT	CASSPRTGGNTEAFF
-	TRBV11-2	TRBJ2-1	few	TGTGCCAGCAGCTTATACGGGGAGCAGTTCTTC	CASSLYGEQFF
-	TRBV28	TRBJ1-4	few	TGTGCCAGCATTCTGGGGGGTTCTAATGAAAAACTGTTTTTT	CASILGGSNEKLFF
-	TRBV5-1	TRBJ2-7	-	TGCGCCAGCAGCTTGGACCTAGGTCGGGAGCAGTACTTC	CASSLDLGREQYF
-	TRBV2	TRBJ2-3	few	TGTGCCAGCAGGAATCAGGGGGATACGCAGTATTTT	CASRNQGDTQYF
TRBD2	TRBV13	TRBJ2-2	-	TGTGCCAGCAGCACCTCCGGGGGGGCCGGGGAGCTGTTTTTT	CASSTSGGAGELFF
-	TRBV7-2	TRBJ1-5	few	TGTGCCAGCAGCTTAGGGCAGCAGGGAGGGAGTCAGCCCCAGCATTTT	CASSLGQQGGSQPQHF
TRBD1	TRBV5-4	TRBJ2-7	once	TGTGCCAGCAGCTCCGACAGGGGTAGGTACGAGCAGTACTTC	CASSSDRGRYEQYF
TRBD1	TRBV6-5	TRBJ2-7	-	TGTGCCAGCAGTTACTCGATGACAGGGGGTGCCGAGCAGTACTTC	CASSYSMTGGAEQYF
-	TRBV2	TRBJ1-1	once	TGTGCCAGCATGTGGGGAGGGCTTGAAGGGACTGAAGCTTTCTTT	CASMWGGLEGTEAFF
TRBD1	TRBV6-5	TRBJ2-7	-	TGTGCCAGCAGTTACTCGGACAGGTCCTACGAGCAGTACTTC	CASSYSDRSYEQYF
TRBD2	TRBV7-2	TRBJ2-3	-	TGTGCCAGCAGCTTCCAGGTTGGCGGGAGTCGTTCAGATACGCAGTATTTT	CASSFQVGGSRSDTQYF
-	TRBV10-1	TRBJ2-7	-	TGCGCCAGCAGTGATGTGAGTGCCTACGAGCAGTACTTC	CASSDVSAYEQYF
TRBD1	TRBV19	TRBJ1-5	-	TGTGCCAGTAGTGGATACCCCCGGGACAGTAGCAATCAGCCCCAGCATTTT	CASSGYPRDSSNQPQHF
-	TRBV5-4	TRBJ2-7	-	TGTGCCAGCAGCGGAGGGGGCCGGGGGGGCTACGAGCAGTACTTC	CASSGGGRGGYEQYF
TRBD1	TRBV5-4	TRBJ1-4	-	TGTGCCAGCAGCTTGGTTGCAGGGGGCGCATTTGGTAATGAAAAACTGTTTTTT	CASSLVAGGAFGNEKLFF
-	TRBV5-6	TRBJ1-3	-	TGTGCCAGCAGCGGGGGCCGCCCAGGTCGGGGAGGAAACACCATATATTTT	CASSGGRPGRGGNTIYF
-	TRBV2	TRBJ2-7	-	TGTGCCAGCAGCCAGGACAGATCCTACGAGCAGTACTTC	CASSQDRSYEQYF
TRBD2	TRBV5-1	TRBJ2-1	-	TGCGCCAGCACACCGGGACTACCGGAGTTATACAATGAGCAGTTCTTC	CASTPGLPELYNEQFF
-	TRBV6-5	TRBJ2-7	-	TGTGCCAGCTCGCTGTTCGGGGCCTACGAGCAGTACTTC	CASSLFGAYEQYF
TRBD1	TRBV27	TRBJ1-5	-	TGTGCCAGCAGTTTGGACAGGGCTAATCAGCCCCAGCATTTT	CASSLDRANQPQHF
TRBD2	TRBV27	TRBJ2-5	few	TGTGCCAGCAGTTTAAGGTCTAGCGGGGGTTCCGGAACCCAGTACTTC	CASSLRSSGGSGTQYF
TRBD2	TRBV27	TRBJ2-7	-	TGTGCCAGCAGTTTATTCTCGGGGGAGGGGTCCTACGAGCAGTACTTC	CASSLFSGEGSYEQYF
-	TRBV27	TRBJ2-7	once	TGTGCCAGCAGTTTAACGGCGGGAAGCTACCTCGAGCAGTACTTC	CASSLTAGSYLEQYF
TRBD1	TRBV25-1	TRBJ2-7	once	TGTGCCAGCAGCCCCAGGGGGCGCCTATCCTACGAGCAGTACTTC	CASSPRGRLSYEQYF
-	TRBV12-2	TRBJ1-2	once	TGTGCAAGTCGCTTAGTAAAGGCCAGCCGGGTCTCTAACTATGGCTACACCTTC	CASRLVKASRVSNYGYTF
TRBD1	TRBV28	TRBJ2-6	few	TGTGCCAGCAGTTTAGGACAGGGAGCCTCTTCTGGGGCCAACGTCCTGACTTTC	CASSLGQGASSGANVLTF
TRBD1	TRBV6-5	TRBJ1-4	-	TGTGCCAGCAGTTACGACGGACAGGGGGATGAAAAACTGTTTTTT	CASSYDGQGDEKLFF
TRBD2	TRBV7-9	TRBJ2-1	-	TGTGCCAGCAGCTTAGATCGAAGGCGGGGGGGTTACAATGAGCAGTTCTTC	CASSLDRRRGGYNEQFF
-	TRBV7-9	TRBJ1-1	-	TGTGCCAGCAGCTCAAGGGGTGGCCAGCTGAACACTGAAGCTTTCTTT	CASSSRGGQLNTEAFF
TRBD2	TRBV11-2	TRBJ2-3	-	TGTGCCAGCAGCAGTCTTGCGGGGGTATTTACGCAGTATTTT	CASSSLAGVFTQYF
-	TRBV5-4	TRBJ2-1	-	TGTGCCAGCAGCCCACAGGGGGGGAATGAGCAGTTCTTC	CASSPQGGNEQFF
-	TRBV5-4	TRBJ1-1	-	TGTGCCAGCAGCTTTTCAGGGGCTAACACTGAAGCTTTCTTT	CASSFSGANTEAFF
TRBD1	TRBV10-2	TRBJ2-1	-	TGCGCCAGCAGTGAGTCGGTCTTAGGGGGCAAGCAGTTCTTC	CASSESVLGGKQFF
-	TRBV10-3	TRBJ1-1	-	TGTGCCATCACCTTAACTATGAACACTGAAGCTTTCTTT	CAITLTMNTEAFF
-	TRBV29-1	TRBJ2-3	-	TGCAGCGCCCTCCAGAGCACAGATACGCAGTATTTT	CSALQSTDTQYF
-	TRBV4-2	TRBJ1-1	-	TGTGCCAGCAGCGACAAGGGAAGGGGCACAGGGCGGAACACTGAAGCTTTCTTT	CASSDKGRGTGRNTEAFF
TRBD2	TRBV18	TRBJ2-3	-	TGTGCCAGCTCGCACCGAACCACTAGCGGGGAAACAGATACGCAGTATTTT	CASSHRTTSGETDTQYF
-	TRBV6-5	TRBJ1-4	once	TGTGCCAGCAGTTATATAGGGGAAGAAAAACTGTTTTTT	CASSYIGEEKLFF
TRBD2	TRBV2	TRBJ2-7	-	TGTGCCAGCAGTGCTTTGCTAGCGGGGGGCGAGCAGTACTTC	CASSALLAGGEQYF
TRBD2	TRBV11-3	TRBJ2-1	-	TGTGCCAGCAGCTTTGGGGGTACGGGGGGTCGAGGGAATGAGCAGTTCTTC	CASSFGGTGGRGNEQFF
TRBD1	TRBV19	TRBJ2-2	-	TGTGCCAGTTCGGACAGGGCCACCGGGGAGCTGTTTTTT	CASSDRATGELFF
-	TRBV6-4	TRBJ2-3	few	TGTGCCAGCAGTGACCGGTGGGGCGAGGATACGCAGTATTTT	CASSDRWGEDTQYF
TRBD2	TRBV27	TRBJ2-5	few	TGTGCCAGCACCCCGTTGGTGGCTAGCGGGAGGGTACGAGAGACCCAGTACTTC	CASTPLVASGRVRETQYF
TRBD1	TRBV5-1	TRBJ2-6	-	TGCGCCAGCAGCCGTCCGGACAGGGGCTCTGGGGCCAACGTCCTGACTTTC	CASSRPDRGSGANVLTF
TRBD1	TRBV5-4	TRBJ2-2	-	TGTGCCAGCAGCTCCGGACAGGCCGGGGAGCTGTTTTTT	CASSSGQAGELFF
TRBD1	TRBV10-3	TRBJ2-2	-	TGTGCCATCGGTCCGGGACAGGGGACCGGGGAGCTGTTTTTT	CAIGPGQGTGELFF
-	TRBV12-5	TRBJ2-1	few	TGTGCTAGTGGTCCCGGGGTTGCGGGCAATGAGCAGTTCTTC	CASGPGVAGNEQFF
-	TRBV10-1	TRBJ2-7	-	TGCGCCAGCAGTGGAGCCTACGAGCAGTACTTC	CASSGAYEQYF
TRBD1	TRBV7-9	TRBJ2-7	-	TGTGCCAGCAGCTCCACCCGGGACAGGGGGTCTTACGAGCAGTACTTC	CASSSTRDRGSYEQYF
TRBD1	TRBV5-1	TRBJ1-2	-	TGCGCCAGCAGCCCTACGGAGGGGGCTGGAGGCTACACCTTC	CASSPTEGAGGYTF
-	TRBV9	TRBJ2-2	-	TGTGCCAGCAGCGTAGCCCGCCTAGTCGTGGGCACCGGGGAGCTGTTTTTT	CASSVARLVVGTGELFF
-	TRBV7-3	TRBJ2-6	-	TGTGCCAGCAGGTTCCCAGGGACTGGGGCCAACGTCCTGACTTTC	CASRFPGTGANVLTF
-	TRBV7-8	TRBJ1-1	-	TGTGCCAGCAGCTTAAGTGGGGGGGTGGCTTTCTTT	CASSLSGGVAFF